These 18 T cell receptor beta chains were all obtained from the same sample, sequenced in a study of cytomegalovirus exposure and HLA in healthy donors. The PCR used 60 Vbeta and 13 Jbeta primers. The method was immunoSEQ multiplex PCR; TCRdb's version includes in-frame clones alone and lacks a portion of them. This table holds more than 80,000 clones, around 68% found once. Source material: PBMCs. Receptors originate from a woman aged 40 to 50 in good health and CMV-seropositive.

This rearrangement joins TRBV7-9 to TRBJ2-1; 7 bases align to TRBD2. The junction had 14 bases not matched to a gene; V was cut back by 5 bases and J by 10 bases. The CDR3 runs 15 residues. Per germline, CDR1 SEHNR and CDR2 FQNEAQ (reference sequence). This chain's CDR3 is CASSLNRGLLMEQFF. The CDR3 DNA reads TGTGCCAGCAGCCTAAATCGGGGACTACTTATGGAGCAGTTCTTC.

This clone was counted only a few times. The V and J genes are TRBV7-9 and TRBJ1-5; D unclear. Trimming removed 4 bases at V and 0 bases at J, with 4 bases between. The CDR3 has 13 residues. Looked up from germline, CDR1 is SEHNR and CDR2 is FQNEAQ (reference sequence). CDR3 bases: TGTGCCAGCAGCTCGGGTAGCAATCAGCCCCAGCATTTT. Protein sequence: CASSSGSNQPQHF.

The chain is built from TRBV4-3 and TRBJ2-7, with TRBD2 matching 13 bases. The trim removed 1 base at V and 3 bases at J, leaving 3 bases unmatched. Germline V gives CDR1 LGHNA, CDR2 YSLEER. This CDR3 has 16 amino acids. The CDR3 loop is CASSQGGTSGIYEQYF. CDR3 coding DNA: TGCGCCAGCAGCCAAGGTGGGACTAGCGGGATCTACGAGCAGTACTTC.

The chain has TRBV5-4 and TRBJ1-2; the match to TRBD1 covers 9 bases. This CDR3 comprises 13 residues. Trimming removed 5 bases from V and 6 bases from J; junction bases left unmatched: 5. Per germline, CDR1 SGHNT and CDR2 YYREEE (reference sequence). The CDR3 region has the DNA TGTGCCAGCAGATCCGGGACAGGGCATGGCTACACCTTC. The encoded protein is CASRSGTGHGYTF.

This clone is a singleton in its sample. V usage is TRBV6-4 and J usage is TRBJ1-3; maybe TRBD1 (5 bases). CDR1 MRHNA and CDR2 SNTAGT come from the germline V gene. This CDR3 comprises 14 residues. V lost 6 bases to trimming and J lost 0 bases, with 9 bases between them. The CDR3 nucleotides are TGTGCCAGCAGCCAGGGACTCTCTGGAAACACCATATATTTT. It yields the protein CASSQGLSGNTIYF.

The V call is TRBV28, the J call TRBJ2-5, with D tentatively TRBD1 (7 bases). V dropped 2 bases and J dropped 4 bases, with 14 bases sitting between them. Germline CDR1 and CDR2: MDHEN and SYDVKM. The CDR3 spans 15 residues. CDR3 nucleotide sequence: TGTGCCAGCAGTTTACCCCAGGGGGGCGGAGAGACCCAGTACTTC. Translating gives CASSLPQGGGETQYF.

This chain uses TRBV7-2 with TRBJ2-7; D might be TRBD2 (6 bases). Trimming left V 4 bases short and J 6 bases short, with 16 bases between. CDR3 length: 14 residues. Germline CDR1 is SGHTA and CDR2 is FQGNSA. The CDR3 DNA sequence: TGTGCCAGCAGCTCGGGGGTGGGGGTGGCCGAGCAGTACTTC. Its translation: CASSSGVGVAEQYF.

This chain joins TRBV4-2 and TRBJ2-2; 9 nucleotides agree with TRBD2. With 2 bases clipped from V and 5 bases from J, the junction kept 6 bases outside the gene matches. CDR1 LGHNA and CDR2 YNFKEQ come from the germline V gene. This CDR3 has 16 amino acids. The CDR3 is CASSQQAGGGTGELFF. The CDR3 DNA reads TGTGCCAGCAGCCAACAAGCGGGAGGAGGAACCGGGGAGCTGTTTTTT.

The chain has TRBV6-6 and TRBJ2-3; TRBD2 aligns across 8 bases. The CDR3 spans 15 residues. Germline-derived CDR1 and CDR2 are MNHNY and SVGAGI (reference sequence). J lost 2 bases, V lost 1 base, and 2 bases had no gene match. CDR3 residues: CASSYFSGTTDTQYF. CDR3 DNA: TGTGCCAGCAGTTACTTTAGCGGGACCACAGATACGCAGTATTTT.

As DNA, the CDR3 is TGTGCTAGTGGTTTGGCCGTCCCCGGGACAGGGAAAACTGAAGCTTTCTTT. Encoded protein: CASGLAVPGTGKTEAFF. This chain connects TRBV12-5 to TRBJ1-1; TRBD1 matches at 9 bases. Trimming took 1 base from V and 5 from J; bases not matched to a gene: 11. Germline V gives CDR1 LGHNT, CDR2 FRNRAP. This CDR3 comprises 17 residues.

The sample holds a few counts of this clone. As DNA, the CDR3 is TGCGCCAGCAGCCCCTTGGGACAGCAGTCTTATGGCTACACCTTC. Translation gives CASSPLGQQSYGYTF. The chain recombines TRBV5-1 with TRBJ1-2, with 7 bases fitting TRBD1. Losses at the gene ends were 4 bases for V and 5 bases for J; bases not matched to a gene: 11. The CDR3 totals 15 residues. Germline-derived CDR1 and CDR2 are SGHRS and YFSETQ.

The rearrangement uses TRBV6-1 and TRBJ2-1, with no clear D. In germline, CDR1 is MNHNS, CDR2 SASEGT. The CDR3 extends over 12 amino acids. The V and J ends lost 3 bases and 4 bases respectively, with 4 bases between them. In DNA, the CDR3 is TGTGCCAGCAGTGAGTCTTACAATGAGCAGTTCTTC. Protein: CASSESYNEQFF.

This clone was detected only a few times. The chain carries TRBV27 and TRBJ1-1; D gene uncertain. CDR3 length: 12 amino acids. V dropped 5 bases and J dropped 5 bases, with 9 bases sitting between them. Germline-derived CDR1 and CDR2 are MNHEY and SMNVEV (reference sequence). The CDR3 DNA reads as TGTGCCAGCAGTGCCCCCAGTACTGAAGCTTTCTTT. Translation gives CASSAPSTEAFF.

This clone came up a few times. The chain carries TRBV7-7 and TRBJ2-5, with a weak D call TRBD2 (5 bases). Trimming stripped 5 bases from V and 5 bases from J, with 18 bases between. The CDR3 runs to 15 residues. Germline V gene data show CDR1 as SSHAT and CDR2 as FNYEAQ (reference sequence). Here the CDR3 DNA reads TGTGCCAGCAGCCCACTGACCCGGGAAGGGGAGACCCAGTACTTC. Residues: CASSPLTREGETQYF.

This chain links TRBV28 with TRBJ2-7, with D possibly TRBD2 on 7 matching bases. The V and J ends lost 6 bases and 7 bases respectively, with 22 bases between them. Germline CDR1 is MDHEN and CDR2 is SYDVKM. This CDR3 is built from 15 residues. The CDR3, as DNA: TGTGCCAGCAGCCCAAACCCTCCACAGGGAGGGGAGCAGTACTTC. This gives the protein CASSPNPPQGGEQYF.

The chain recombines TRBV7-2 with TRBJ2-5; D is possibly TRBD2 (6 bases). CDR1 is SGHTA, CDR2 FQGNSA, per germline. The CDR3 has 13 residues. The V end was cut by 6 bases, the J end by 3 bases, with 11 bases between. In DNA form, the CDR3 reads TGTGCCAGCAGATTCGCGGGGAAAGAGACCCAGTACTTC. It translates to CASRFAGKETQYF.

The chain combines TRBV7-9 with TRBJ2-7, with D perhaps TRBD2 (6 bases). CDR1 and CDR2 from the germline V gene are SEHNR and FQNEAQ (reference sequence). V lost 5 bases and J lost 2, with 22 bases in between. This CDR3 comprises 17 residues. The CDR3 region is CASSPAGFNVLTYEQYF. CDR3 nucleotide sequence: TGTGCCAGCAGCCCGGCGGGGTTTAATGTCTTAACCTACGAGCAGTACTTC.

The gene calls are TRBV11-3 and TRBJ2-3, with 11 bases that match TRBD1. Germline-derived CDR1 and CDR2 are SGHNT and YENEEA. The CDR3 spans 15 residues. V shed 5 bases, J shed 6 bases, and the junction held 7 bases outside the gene matches. Written as DNA, the CDR3 is TGTGCCAGCAGCCCACGGACAGGGGGCGCGGATACGCAGTATTTT. Translation: CASSPRTGGADTQYF. The variable domain in full, with the rest retrieved from reference TRBV11-3 and TRBJ2-3, is EAGVVQSPRYKIIEKKQPVAFWCNPISGHNTLYWYLQNLGQGPELLIRYENEEAVDDSQLPKDRFSAERLKGVDSTLKIQPAELGDSAVYLCASSPRTGGADTQYFGPGTRLTVL.